Sequencing of this T cell receptor beta chain was carried out in a study of T-cell memory formation after mild COVID-19 (dated by TCRdb to the early 2020s). A note on the overall study: Most TCR sequence clusters were specific to one of the two donors. The cohort was made up of two young adult volunteers, one female and one male, who were previously healthy. Longitudinal TCRalpha and TCRbeta repertoire sequencing tracked T-cell clones expanding and contracting after mild COVID-19 in two donors. Overall results and qualifications from the work: Clones contracting from day 15 to 85 had balanced CD4/CD8 phenotypes, while a second wave expanding from day 15 to 37 was biased towards CD4+. The second-wave clones that peaked on day 37 were not confirmed to be SARS-CoV-2 specific. Only a couple of mild cases were covered by the study, and larger cohorts that include severe cases with pre-infection samples were considered necessary. Contracting CD4+ clones turned up mainly in the CM and EM memory subsets, whereas EMRA was where CD8+ clones were enriched. Some responding clones were detected in pre-infection memory, suggesting pre-existing cross-reactive memory T cells joined the SARS-CoV-2 response.

The germline V gene sets CDR1 to SGHTA and CDR2 to FQGTGA. V and J lose 5 bases and 4 bases, and a span of 15 bases separates them. Its CDR3 holds 15 amino acids, cysteine through phenylalanine. Only CDR3 DNA remains: 45 bases, in frame from the first base. Reads for this sample came from an Illumina NovaSeq 6000. TCRalpha and TCRbeta cDNA libraries were constructed by 5'RACE with constant-segment primers, with sample barcodes and unique molecular identifiers being introduced. Trizol reagent was used to extract RNA from every sample. Libraries were amplified in two PCR steps, with a second sample barcode and Illumina TruSeq adapters added in the second step. The libraries were sequenced on an Illumina NovaSeq using 2 x 150 bp paired-end reads. On the study's bioinformatics: The reads were demultiplexed and collapsed into UMI-guided consensus sequences using migec v1.2.7. Using mixcr v2.1.11, the UMI consensuses were aligned to TRA and TRB V and J templates and assembled into clonotypes. A clonotype was counted as expanded or contracted only if both edgeR and NoisET called the change significant, with noise models trained on biological replicates. For edgeR calls, a false discovery rate-adjusted p below 0.01 and a log2 fold-change threshold of 1 were applied. As an exploratory analysis of dynamics, PCA with hierarchical clustering was applied to max-normalized trajectories of the 1000 most abundant clonotypes. Separately sequenced CD4+ and CD8+ repertoires were used to assign the CD4 or CD8 phenotype of responding clones. Starting from the raw public reads, TCRdb applied fastp trimming at Q25, assembled clones with MiXCR and retained in-frame beta chains. Each record represents a unique CDR3 protein, reported with the most common genes and DNA among its rows. The V and J calls were not made by the authors but by TCRdb's processing. The sample data list fewer than 450,000 distinct CDR3 sequences, and 20% to 25% of these were observed just once. Clones ranked in the top ten supply about 10% of the sample.

This clonotype has only a few counts. Its binding antigen is unknown. No much larger clone is present one base from it, and per-base qualities are unavailable. Ficoll-Paque density gradient centrifugation was the method used to isolate PBMCs. The clonotype comes from an adult woman who had mild COVID-19 (a few samples of this study predate the infection). The sample titles of this study are shuffled in the database, so cell type and time point are left out; the donor was told from shared clones. Sequencing was performed on PBMCs or a T cell subset sorted from them (not recorded which). The chain was built from TRBV7-3 and TRBJ2-1, with the identity of the D gene unclear. The bases read TGTGCCAGCAGCCCCCTCCTAGGGATGTACAATGAGCAGTTCTTC. Translated, this is CASSPLLGMYNEQFF.